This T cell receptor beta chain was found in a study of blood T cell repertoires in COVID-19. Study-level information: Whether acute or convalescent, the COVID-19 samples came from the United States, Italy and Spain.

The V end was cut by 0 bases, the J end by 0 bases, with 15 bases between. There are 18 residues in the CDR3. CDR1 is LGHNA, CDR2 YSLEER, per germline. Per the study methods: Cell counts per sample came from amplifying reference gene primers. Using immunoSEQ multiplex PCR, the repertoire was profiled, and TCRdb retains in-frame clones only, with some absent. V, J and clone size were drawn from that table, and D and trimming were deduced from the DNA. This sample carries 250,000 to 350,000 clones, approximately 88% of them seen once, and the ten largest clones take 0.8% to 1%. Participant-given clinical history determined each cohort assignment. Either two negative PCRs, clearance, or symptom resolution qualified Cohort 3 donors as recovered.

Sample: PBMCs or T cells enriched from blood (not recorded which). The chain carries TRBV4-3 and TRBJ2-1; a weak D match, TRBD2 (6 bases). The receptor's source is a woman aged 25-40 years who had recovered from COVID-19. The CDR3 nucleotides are TGCGCCAGCAGCCAAGATCCTTTAGCGGCCGCCTCCTACAATGAGCAGTTCTTC. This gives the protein CASSQDPLAAASYNEQFF.